Presented here are 22 T cell receptor beta chains from one specimen sequenced in a study of blood T cell repertoires in COVID-19 (dated by TCRdb to the early 2020s). Library generation was performed with the immunoSEQ multiplex PCR assay. Drawn from immuneACCESS, this table holds only the in-frame rearrangements with V and J called that TCRdb kept. Clones are partly lost; checked studies trace under half to an unresolved V gene and leave the rest unexplained. Counted in this sample were about 70,000 clones; approximately 90% of them appeared once. Jointly, the top ten make up approximately 1.4% of the sample. The sequenced material came from peripheral blood. Source of these receptors: a human donor in a cohort sampled during active COVID-19.

The V call is TRBV28, the J call TRBJ1-1; 9 bases are a match to TRBD1. J gave up 0 bases and V 4 bases, and 9 bases lay outside the gene matches. CDR1 and CDR2 (germline): MDHEN, SYDVKM. This CDR3 is 17 amino acids long. The CDR3: CASSSPTGGPLNTEAFF. The DNA of the CDR3 is TGTGCCAGCAGTTCCCCGACAGGGGGTCCCCTGAACACTGAAGCTTTCTTT.

This chain connects TRBV28 to TRBJ2-7; D may be TRBD2 (5 bases). The CDR3 sequence is 13 residues long. The germline V gene has CDR1 MDHEN and CDR2 SYDVKM. The V gene lost 7 bases and the J gene lost 4 bases, with 14 bases spanning the gap. DNA for the CDR3: TGTGCCAGCACCACACCCCCGGGGTACGAGCAGTACTTC. The encoded protein is CASTTPPGYEQYF.

The rearrangement uses TRBV2 and TRBJ2-1, with 9 bases fitting TRBD2. V lost 6 bases and J lost 8; bases outside the gene matches: 14. This CDR3 spans 16 amino acids. Per the germline V gene, CDR1 is SNHLY and CDR2 is FYNNEI. The CDR3 spells CASRVTGGRASDEQFF. In nucleotides, the CDR3 is TGTGCCAGCAGGGTCACCGGCGGGAGGGCCTCCGATGAGCAGTTCTTC.

The CDR3: CASSLASGKTDTQYF. For the CDR3, the DNA is TGTGCCAGCAGCTTGGCTAGCGGGAAGACAGATACGCAGTATTTT. The chain carries TRBV5-4 and TRBJ2-3, with TRBD2 matching 9 bases. The germline gives CDR1 SGHNT, CDR2 YYREEE (reference sequence). The CDR3 consists of 15 residues. V trimming: 0 bases; J trimming: 3 bases; junction bases outside the gene matches: 2.

V usage is TRBV28 and J usage is TRBJ2-5, with a tentative D call TRBD2 (6 bases). The ends were cut back, 4 bases at V and 5 bases at J, with 20 bases in the middle. The CDR3 is 16 residues long. The germline CDR1 and CDR2 sequences are MDHEN and SYDVKM. CDR3: CASSYGGGAGLETQYF. CDR3 DNA: TGTGCCAGCAGTTACGGCGGCGGGGCAGGACTTGAGACCCAGTACTTC.

The J gene is TRBJ2-7, the V gene TRBV6-4; TRBD1 aligns across 7 bases. The length of the CDR3 is 15 residues. Germline CDR1 and CDR2: MRHNA and SNTAGT. With V trimmed by 4 bases and J by 0 bases, 6 bases remained unmatched. This CDR3 reads CASSVLDRSSYEQYF. DNA of the CDR3: TGTGCCAGCAGTGTCCTGGACAGGAGCTCCTACGAGCAGTACTTC.

The chain uses TRBV7-2 and TRBJ2-1; D possibly corresponds to TRBD2 (6 bases). This CDR3 is 13 amino acids long. From germline, CDR1 is SGHTA and CDR2 FQGNSA. The CDR3 nucleotides are TGTGCGAGCGGGCAGTTGTACTACAATGAGCAGTTCTTC. Its translation is CASGQLYYNEQFF.

The chain joins TRBV19 to TRBJ2-1; maybe TRBD2 (5 bases). Germline-derived CDR1 and CDR2 are LNHDA and SQIVND (reference sequence). Trimming cost V 5 bases and J 10 bases, with 15 bases left between them. The CDR3 loop spans 13 amino acids. This CDR3 reads CASSPARTGEQFF. CDR3 DNA sequence: TGTGCCAGTAGTCCTGCCCGGACGGGAGAGCAGTTCTTC.

The rearrangement joins TRBV5-6 to TRBJ2-1; D remains unclear. The germline V and J ends were trimmed by 1 base and 0 bases, with 11 bases remaining between them. CDR1 is SGHDT, CDR2 YYEEEE, per germline. This CDR3 has 16 amino acids. The CDR3 sequence is CASSLTYSFSYNEQFF. The CDR3 nucleotides are TGTGCCAGCAGCTTGACTTACAGTTTCTCCTACAATGAGCAGTTCTTC.

V and J are TRBV5-4 and TRBJ1-2; 8 bases are a match to TRBD1. V was clipped by 4 bases and J by 8 bases; unmatched bases: 10. This CDR3 has 14 amino acids. The germline CDR1 and CDR2 sequences are SGHNT and YYREEE (reference sequence). CDR3 in DNA: TGTGCCAGCAGCATTATCCAGGGGGCGCGGGGCTACACCTTC. It yields the protein CASSIIQGARGYTF. Together with reference TRBV5-4 and TRBJ1-2, the CDR3 gives the full variable domain: ETGVTQSPTHLIKTRGQQVTLRCSSQSGHNTVSWYQQALGQGPQFIFQYYREEENGRGNFPPRFSGLQFPNYSSELNVNALELDDSALYLCASSIIQGARGYTFGSGTRLTVV.

The sample holds one count of this clone. This chain uses TRBV15 with TRBJ2-7; 9 positions match TRBD2. Germline CDR1 and CDR2: LNHNV and YYDKDF (reference sequence). The ends lost 5 bases at V and 3 bases at J; junction bases unmatched: 11. This CDR3 comprises 16 residues. CDR3 sequence: CATSDGEVSGGYEQYF. In DNA, the CDR3 is TGTGCCACCAGCGATGGGGAGGTTAGCGGGGGCTACGAGCAGTACTTC.

CDR3 coding DNA: TGTGCCAGCAGATTCCCAGGGGATGGAACTGAAGCTTTCTTT. This encodes CASRFPGDGTEAFF. The chain links TRBV5-6 to TRBJ1-1, with D tentatively TRBD1 (6 bases). This CDR3 spans 14 amino acids. Germline CDR1 reads SGHDT; CDR2 reads YYEEEE. Trimming removed 5 bases at V and 5 bases at J, with 16 bases between.

This chain joins TRBV3-1 (or the pseudogene TRBV3-2) and TRBJ1-2; D is unresolved. The germline V gene encodes CDR1 LGHDT and CDR2 YNNKEL (reference sequence). This CDR3 is built from 15 residues. With 5 bases removed from V and 3 bases from J, the gap between germline ends came to 16 bases. The CDR3 protein is CASSFRSQFHYGYTF. Here the CDR3 DNA reads TGTGCCAGCAGCTTCAGATCCCAATTTCACTATGGCTACACCTTC.

This clone was found once. This sequence joins TRBV9 and TRBJ2-1; 7 bases are shared with TRBD1. Germline CDR1 reads SGDLS; CDR2 reads YYNGEE. J was trimmed by 7 bases and V by 0 bases; bases with no gene match: 4. The CDR3 sequence is 14 residues long. The CDR3 here is CASSVGETGNEQFF. CDR3 bases: TGTGCCAGCAGCGTAGGGGAGACAGGGAATGAGCAGTTCTTC.

This clone has only one observation. The chain links TRBV7-9 to TRBJ1-1; 8 bases fit TRBD1. The CDR3 totals 14 residues. With 7 bases clipped from V and 8 bases from J, the junction kept 12 bases outside the gene matches. The germline V gene encodes CDR1 SEHNR and CDR2 FQNEAQ (reference sequence). The CDR3 sequence is CASNFLQGASEAFF. For the CDR3, the DNA is TGTGCCAGCAACTTTCTTCAGGGGGCCTCCGAAGCTTTCTTT. Combining the CDR3 with reference TRBV7-9 and TRBJ1-1 gives the whole variable domain DTGVSQNPRHKITKRGQNVTFRCDPISEHNRLYWYRQTLGQGPEFLTYFQNEAQLEKSRLLSDRFSAERPKGSFSTLEIQRTEQGDSAMYLCASNFLQGASEAFFGQGTRLTVV.

The chain joins TRBV4-2 to TRBJ2-5, with D unresolved. Trimming took off 0 bases at V and 1 base at J, with 15 bases between the two ends. Germline values: CDR1 LGHNA, CDR2 YNFKEQ. The CDR3 runs to 17 residues. CDR3 nucleotides: TGTGCCAGCAGCCAAGAGCGGATTCTTCGTCCCCAAGAGACCCAGTACTTC. Residues: CASSQERILRPQETQYF.

The rearrangement uses TRBV28 and TRBJ2-2, with TRBD1 matching over 8 bases. The germline gives CDR1 MDHEN, CDR2 SYDVKM. V lost 2 bases, J lost 5 bases, and 4 bases stayed unmatched. The CDR3 covers 15 residues. The CDR3 reads CASSLRRTGTGELFF. CDR3 coding DNA: TGTGCCAGCAGTTTAAGGCGGACAGGGACCGGGGAGCTGTTTTTT.

The rearrangement uses TRBV7-2 and TRBJ2-5, with 10 nucleotides matching TRBD2. CDR1 and CDR2 (germline): SGHTA, FQGNSA. CDR3 length equals 14 residues. Trimming at V came to 4 bases and at J to 3 bases, leaving 2 bases not matched to a gene. The CDR3 here is CASSSGLAEETQYF. DNA of the CDR3: TGTGCCAGCAGCTCCGGACTAGCGGAAGAGACCCAGTACTTC.

The chain combines TRBV4-1 with TRBJ2-7, with D possibly being TRBD2 (5 bases). CDR1 MGHRA and CDR2 YSYEKL come from the germline V gene. V was pared by 0 bases and J by 2 bases, with 11 bases between. The CDR3 loop spans 15 amino acids. The CDR3 nucleotides read TGCGCCAGCAGCCAAGAACCGGGGTACCCCTACGAGCAGTACTTC. Translated: CASSQEPGYPYEQYF.

This chain uses TRBV10-3 with TRBJ1-1; 7 bases agree with TRBD1. V was pared by 5 bases and J by 0 bases, with 3 bases of the junction left unmatched. CDR3 length: 14 residues. Germline V CDR1 and CDR2: ENHRY, SYGVKD. The CDR3 protein is CAISFGTVNTEAFF. CDR3 coding DNA: TGTGCCATCAGTTTCGGGACAGTGAACACTGAAGCTTTCTTT.

The V call is TRBV4-1, the J call TRBJ2-5; 9 bases map to TRBD1. The germline CDR1 and CDR2 sequences are MGHRA and YSYEKL. Trimming at V came to 2 bases and at J to 7 bases, leaving 8 bases not matched to a gene. The CDR3 contains 15 residues. CDR3 amino acids: CASSQYGQGTGTQYF. Written as DNA, the CDR3 is TGCGCCAGCAGCCAATACGGACAGGGGACCGGGACCCAGTACTTC.

The V call is TRBV5-1, the J call TRBJ1-2, with TRBD1 matching over 7 bases. The CDR3 extends over 15 amino acids. V trimming: 3 bases; J trimming: 8 bases; junction bases outside the gene matches: 13. Germline V CDR1 and CDR2: SGHRS, YFSETQ. Here the CDR3 DNA reads TGCGCCAGCAGCTATGACAGGGAGTCTTTCATCGGCTACACCTTC. It specifies CASSYDRESFIGYTF.